Presented here are 24 T cell receptor beta chains from one specimen sequenced in a study of beta chain features in type 1 diabetes listed by TCRdb under 2018. The library was produced with the immunoSEQ multiplex PCR assay. The High Capacity cDNA Reverse Transcription Kit was used to reverse transcribe all of the isolated RNA, meaning that expressed TCRB transcripts were what got sequenced. Entries here come from immuneACCESS through TCRdb and include only in-frame sequences with V and J called. Some clones fail to appear in such tables; in the studies checked, an unresolved V gene covers under half of the shortfall, and the cause of the remainder is unknown. The sample has 620,000 or so clones on record, around a sixth of them singletons. The top ten hold approximately 0.099% of the sample. Sequenced input: naive CD4+ T cells from blood. The sample's cell subset or site label, in plain terms: true naive CD4+ T cells. The receptor set was obtained from a man aged 18 to 30 in good health.

The chain couples TRBV4-1 to TRBJ1-4, with D possibly being TRBD1 (6 bases). V was shortened by 1 base and J by 8 bases, with 14 bases between the two germline ends. The CDR3 loop spans 15 amino acids. Germline V gives CDR1 MGHRA, CDR2 YSYEKL. This CDR3 is CASSQGRGGEEKLFF. Written as DNA, the CDR3 is TGCGCCAGCAGCCAAGGTCGGGGGGGCGAAGAAAAACTGTTTTTT.

The CDR3 reads CASSAWTSGRYYEQYF. In nucleotides, the CDR3 is TGTGCCAGCAGCGCATGGACTAGCGGACGCTACTACGAGCAGTACTTC. This chain uses TRBV5-4 with TRBJ2-7; 10 bases fit TRBD2. CDR3 length equals 16 residues. The J segment lost 3 bases and the V segment lost 4 bases, leaving 10 bases of the junction unmatched. Germline V lookup: CDR1 SGHNT, CDR2 YYREEE (reference sequence). The variable domain in full, with the rest retrieved from reference TRBV5-4 and TRBJ2-7, is ETGVTQSPTHLIKTRGQQVTLRCSSQSGHNTVSWYQQALGQGPQFIFQYYREEENGRGNFPPRFSGLQFPNYSSELNVNALELDDSALYLCASSAWTSGRYYEQYFGPGTRLTVT.

The gene calls are TRBV13 and TRBJ2-5; D is perhaps TRBD1 (6 bases). The J call may be faulty, since TRBJ2-7 better matches the DNA end. The V gene's germline CDR1 is PRHDT and CDR2 FYEKMQ (reference sequence). The CDR3 consists of 13 residues. The CDR3 nucleotides read TGTGCCAGCAGCTTGGACAGAAGCTACGAGCAGTACTTC. Translated: CASSLDRSYEQYF.

V gene TRBV4-3 combines with J gene TRBJ1-2; D is possibly TRBD1 (5 bases). Per germline, CDR1 LGHNA and CDR2 YSLEER. V lost 0 bases to trimming and J lost 5 bases, with 10 bases between them. The CDR3 is 14 amino acids. In DNA form, the CDR3 reads TGCGCCAGCAGCCAAGATCAGGGCGGGTATGGCTACACCTTC. Translated, it gives CASSQDQGGYGYTF.

This clone has a handful of counts. V and J are TRBV27 and TRBJ2-2; 7 bases map to TRBD1. The germline gives CDR1 MNHEY, CDR2 SMNVEV (reference sequence). Trimming cost V 7 bases and J 1 base; bases outside gene matches: 3. The CDR3 loop spans 14 amino acids. The CDR3 here is CASTRQGNTGELFF. The CDR3 DNA reads as TGTGCCAGCACCCGACAGGGGAACACCGGGGAGCTGTTTTTT.

This clone has only a few counts. This sequence joins TRBV5-1 and TRBJ2-2; 9 bases align to TRBD1. The CDR3 is 16 residues long. J was trimmed by 4 bases and V by 3 bases; bases with no gene match: 7. Germline CDR1 SGHRS, CDR2 YFSETQ. CDR3 sequence reads: CASSSDGQGRTGELFF. CDR3 nucleotides: TGCGCCAGCAGCTCAGACGGACAGGGGCGCACCGGGGAGCTGTTTTTT.

CDR3 region: CASSQGAPSGWREQYF. CDR3 DNA: TGTGCCAGCAGCCAAGGGGCGCCTAGCGGGTGGAGAGAGCAGTACTTC. V gene TRBV14 combines with J gene TRBJ2-7, with 8 bases that match TRBD2. The J segment lost 7 bases and the V segment lost 1 base, leaving 12 bases of the junction unmatched. Germline V lookup: CDR1 SGHDN, CDR2 FVKESK. The CDR3 extends over 16 amino acids.

The rearrangement uses TRBV12-2 and TRBJ2-2; TRBD2, the table's D call, was not compared with the DNA. TRBV12-2 is a pseudogene segment. CDR3 length equals 15 residues. For the CDR3, the DNA is TGTGCAAGTCGCTCGACCGGGGGGGACACCGGGGAGCTGTTTTTT. Translating gives CASRSTGGDTGELFF.

This clone occurred a few times. The J gene is TRBJ2-1, the V gene TRBV7-9; D unclear. Germline CDR1 reads SEHNR; CDR2 reads FQNEAQ (reference sequence). V lost 2 bases and J 1 base, leaving 6 bases between the germline ends. The CDR3 is 14 amino acids. The CDR3 loop is CASSLSQSYNEQFF. CDR3 DNA sequence: TGTGCCAGCAGCTTATCCCAGTCCTACAATGAGCAGTTCTTC.

This clone was counted between two and nine times. The gene calls are TRBV19 and TRBJ1-3, with D possibly TRBD1 on 6 matching bases. Germline assignment: CDR1 LNHDA and CDR2 SQIVND (reference sequence). This CDR3 contains 15 residues. V shed 5 bases and J shed 0 bases, with 11 bases lying between them. This CDR3 is CASSSIQGSGNTIYF. The CDR3 coding sequence is TGTGCCAGTAGTTCCATACAGGGCTCTGGAAACACCATATATTTT.

This sequence joins TRBV12-5 and TRBJ1-3; TRBD1 might be the D (5 bases). Germline-derived CDR1 and CDR2 are LGHNT and FRNRAP. CDR3 length equals 17 residues. Trimming pared 2 bases from V and 2 bases from J, leaving 16 bases between. The CDR3 DNA is TGTGCTAGTGGTTTGAGTATCTGGGGGGTACCTGGAAACACCATATATTTT. As protein: CASGLSIWGVPGNTIYF.

The V call is TRBV28, the J call TRBJ2-5; 10 bases align to TRBD2. CDR1 MDHEN and CDR2 SYDVKM come from the germline V gene. The CDR3 is 17 amino acids. Unmatched junction bases numbered 14, after V lost 4 bases and J lost 6 bases. CDR3 in DNA: TGTGCCAGCAGTTCGTTACTAGCGGGGACACCCATGCAGACCCAGTACTTC. Translation: CASSSLLAGTPMQTQYF.

CDR3 in DNA: TGTGCCAGCAGCACCCTTGGAGGGAGTAGCCCGGAGACCCAGTACTTC. This encodes CASSTLGGSSPETQYF. The chain carries TRBV9 and TRBJ2-5; a weak D match, TRBD2 (6 bases). Germline V gene data show CDR1 as SGDLS and CDR2 as YYNGEE. The CDR3 is 16 amino acids. V lost 4 bases and J 5 bases, leaving 21 bases between the germline ends.

This clone has ten or more counts. The chain uses TRBV7-9 and TRBJ1-1; tentatively, D is TRBD1 (6 bases). The V end lost 6 bases, the J end lost 1 base, and 15 bases lay between the germline ends. In germline, CDR1 is SEHNR, CDR2 FQNEAQ (reference sequence). The CDR3 has 15 residues. The CDR3 bases are TGTGCCAGCAGGCCCTCCGAGACAGGGAACACTGAAGCTTTCTTT. Translating it yields CASRPSETGNTEAFF.

The chain uses TRBV28 and TRBJ2-1; the D gene is possibly TRBD1 (6 bases). V dropped 3 bases and J dropped 4 bases, with 10 bases sitting between them. There are 14 residues in the CDR3. CDR1 is MDHEN, CDR2 SYDVKM, per germline. CDR3 amino acids: CASSFEQGYNEQFF. The CDR3 DNA is TGTGCCAGCAGTTTTGAGCAGGGGTACAATGAGCAGTTCTTC. Using reference TRBV28 and TRBJ2-1 for the parts outside the CDR3, the full variable domain is DVKVTQSSRYLVKRTGEKVFLECVQDMDHENMFWYRQDPGLGLRLIYFSYDVKMKEKGDIPEGYSVSREKKERFSLILESASTNQTSMYLCASSFEQGYNEQFFGPGTRLTVL.

Only a few counts were recorded for this clone. This chain joins TRBV7-2 and TRBJ2-7; no definite D call. This CDR3 has 11 amino acids. V shed 4 bases and J shed 3 bases, with 4 bases lying between them. The germline V gene has CDR1 SGHTA and CDR2 FQGNSA. CDR3 sequence reads: CASSYHYEQYF. The CDR3 coding sequence is TGTGCCAGCAGCTACCACTACGAGCAGTACTTC.

This clone was counted only a few times. CDR3 in amino acids: CASSLSGTPSYEQYF. The CDR3 region has the DNA TGTGCCAGCAGCCTGAGCGGGACTCCATCCTACGAGCAGTACTTC. The V and J genes are TRBV7-2 and TRBJ2-7, with 7 bases fitting TRBD2. The V segment lost 5 bases and the J segment 1 base; nucleotides outside the gene matches: 8. Germline values: CDR1 SGHTA, CDR2 FQGNSA. This CDR3 has 15 residues.

This clone was recorded a few times. This chain joins TRBV4-3 and TRBJ1-2, with D unclear. Germline V gene data show CDR1 as LGHNA and CDR2 as YSLEER. This CDR3 spans 17 amino acids. Trimming shortened V by 4 bases and J by 3 bases, and 21 bases separated the two germline ends. CDR3 bases: TGCGCCAGCAGCCCCCGAGCCATTTCTGGGTCCTACTATGGCTACACCTTC. This gives the protein CASSPRAISGSYYGYTF.

The rearrangement uses TRBV10-3 and TRBJ1-2; D is perhaps TRBD1 (6 bases). CDR1 and CDR2 (germline): ENHRY, SYGVKD. Trimming left V 10 bases short and J 12 bases short, with 21 bases between. The CDR3 has 12 residues. CDR3 region: CATRVGVGGHTF. CDR3 bases: TGTGCCACGCGGGTAGGCGTAGGGGGGCACACCTTC.

This rearrangement joins TRBV5-1 to TRBJ2-5, with 13 bases fitting TRBD2. CDR1 and CDR2 (germline): SGHRS, YFSETQ. The CDR3 is 17 residues long. With 3 bases clipped from V and 4 bases from J, the junction kept 9 bases outside the gene matches. CDR3 sequence reads: CASSSGLAGAGGETQYF. In DNA form, the CDR3 reads TGCGCCAGCAGCTCCGGACTAGCGGGAGCGGGAGGAGAGACCCAGTACTTC.

This clone was seen a few times. The chain joins TRBV27 to TRBJ2-5, with 8 nucleotides matching TRBD2. The CDR3 spans 13 residues. J was trimmed by 5 bases and V by 7 bases; bases with no gene match: 6. Germline CDR1 MNHEY, CDR2 SMNVEV (reference sequence). For the CDR3, the DNA is TGTGCCAGCAATAGCGGGGTGGTGGAGACCCAGTACTTC. Its translation is CASNSGVVETQYF.

In its sample, this clone was seen a few times. The chain couples TRBV12-5 to TRBJ1-1; 9 bases match TRBD1. The CDR3 spans 18 residues. The junction had 13 bases not matched to a gene; V was cut back by 2 bases and J by 3 bases. Germline-derived CDR1 and CDR2 are LGHNT and FRNRAP. CDR3 loop: CASGLSPDRGKSDTEAFF. The CDR3 region has the DNA TGTGCTAGTGGTTTGTCCCCAGACAGGGGGAAATCGGACACTGAAGCTTTCTTT.

V usage is TRBV18 and J usage is TRBJ1-4; 9 bases align to TRBD1. The CDR3 has 13 amino acids. Germline V gene data show CDR1 as KGHSH and CDR2 as LQKENI. Trimming cost V 5 bases and J 8 bases; bases outside gene matches: 3. The CDR3 spells CASSGDRAEKLFF. The CDR3 DNA reads TGTGCCAGCTCAGGGGACAGGGCCGAAAAACTGTTTTTT.

CDR3 in DNA: TGTGCCAGCAGCCAAGACCCGTCAGGATCTAACTATGGCTACACCTTC. Residues: CASSQDPSGSNYGYTF. The V call is TRBV4-2, the J call TRBJ1-2; no firm D call. The germline V and J ends were trimmed by 0 bases and 0 bases, with 11 bases remaining between them. The CDR3 runs to 16 residues. CDR1 and CDR2 from the germline V gene are LGHNA and YNFKEQ.